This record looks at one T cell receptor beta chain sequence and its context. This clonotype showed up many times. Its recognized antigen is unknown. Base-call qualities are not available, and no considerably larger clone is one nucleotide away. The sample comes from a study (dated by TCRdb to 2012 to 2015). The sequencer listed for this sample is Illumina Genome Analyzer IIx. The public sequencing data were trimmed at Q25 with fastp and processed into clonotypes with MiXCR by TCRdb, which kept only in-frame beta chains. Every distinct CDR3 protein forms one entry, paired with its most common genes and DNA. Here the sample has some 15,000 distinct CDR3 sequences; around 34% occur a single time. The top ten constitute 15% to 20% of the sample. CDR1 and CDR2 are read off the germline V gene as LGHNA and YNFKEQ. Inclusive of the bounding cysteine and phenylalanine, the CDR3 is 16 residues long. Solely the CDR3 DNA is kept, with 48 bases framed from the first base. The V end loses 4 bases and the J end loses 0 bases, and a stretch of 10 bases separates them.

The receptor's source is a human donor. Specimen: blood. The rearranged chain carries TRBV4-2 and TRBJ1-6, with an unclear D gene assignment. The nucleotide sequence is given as TGTGCCAGCAGCCTAAGTAGTGGCTCCTATAATTCACCCCTCCACTTT. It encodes CASSLSSGSYNSPLHF.